This record looks at one TCR beta chain sequence and its context. This sample was included in a study of CD8 T cells in Susac syndrome. Reverse transcription used 0.5 to 1 ug RNA and random hexamers. MiXCR, run by TCRdb on the immunoSEQ multiplex PCR reads, gives a single entry per CDR3 protein. The table lists 130,000 to 150,000 distinct CDR3 sequences, around 94% of them singletons. The CDR3 is 16 amino acids. Looked up from germline, CDR1 is LGHDT and CDR2 is YNNKEL (reference sequence). V was pared by 3 bases and J by 7 bases, with 7 bases of the junction left unmatched. Sample: CD4+ T cells from PBMCs. The chain combines TRBV3-1 with TRBJ2-1; TRBD2 matches at 12 bases. This clonotype was obtained from a human donor in good health. The CDR3 DNA follows: TGTGCCAGCAGCCAGACTAGCGGGAGTGGGAGGAATGAGCAGTTCTTC. The encoded protein is CASSQTSGSGRNEQFF.